Presented here are 12 T cell receptor beta chains from one specimen sequenced in a study of T cells in localized non-small cell lung cancer. Repertoires were generated with immunoSEQ multiplex PCR, while TCRdb's copy carries only in-frame clones and drops some. The sample shows about 25,000 clones, roughly 90% of them seen only once. Here the sequenced sample was peripheral blood, taken before any cancer treatment. These receptors originate from a woman aged 35-70 years with stage I lung adenocarcinoma.

The J gene is TRBJ1-2, the V gene TRBV28; 8 positions match TRBD1. The germline gives CDR1 MDHEN, CDR2 SYDVKM. Losses at the gene ends were 9 bases for V and 7 bases for J; bases not matched to a gene: 4. CDR3 length equals 11 residues. CDR3 residues: CASQGAFGYTF. The CDR3, as DNA: TGTGCCAGTCAGGGGGCCTTTGGCTACACCTTC.

The chain recombines TRBV5-1 with TRBJ2-2, with D possibly matching TRBD2 (6 bases). The CDR3 runs 13 residues. From germline, CDR1 is SGHRS and CDR2 YFSETQ. V lost 2 bases and J lost 7, with 9 bases in between. The CDR3 is CASSFGRDGELFF. CDR3 nucleotide sequence: TGCGCCAGCAGCTTTGGGCGGGACGGGGAGCTGTTTTTT.

V usage is TRBV28 and J usage is TRBJ1-3; D is unresolved. This CDR3 has 13 residues. Between the trimmed V and J ends, which lost 6 bases and 2 bases, there was a span of 8 bases. In germline, CDR1 is MDHEN, CDR2 SYDVKM. The CDR3 DNA sequence: TGTGCCAGCAGGTGGGGAACTGGAAACACCATATATTTT. Amino acid sequence: CASRWGTGNTIYF.

The chain carries TRBV5-1 and TRBJ2-7; D remains unclear. Germline CDR1 SGHRS, CDR2 YFSETQ. V lost 0 bases to trimming and J lost 6 bases, with 7 bases between them. This CDR3 is 12 amino acids long. The chain's CDR3 is CASSLGRLEQYF. The CDR3 nucleotides read TGCGCCAGCAGCTTGGGACGTCTCGAGCAGTACTTC.

The chain employs TRBV5-1 and TRBJ2-3; TRBD2 aligns across 8 bases. This CDR3 contains 15 residues. Per germline, CDR1 SGHRS and CDR2 YFSETQ. V was pared by 0 bases and J by 0 bases, with 0 bases of the junction left unmatched. CDR3 bases: TGCGCCAGCAGCTTGGGACTAGCGAGCACAGATACGCAGTATTTT. It encodes CASSLGLASTDTQYF.

The chain is built from TRBV11-1 and TRBJ2-7; TRBD1 agrees at 9 bases. The CDR3 length is 14 residues. V was clipped by 5 bases and J by 6 bases; unmatched bases: 8. The germline V gene has CDR1 SGHAT and CDR2 FQDESV (reference sequence). The CDR3 sequence: CASSPRDRAGEQYF. The DNA for the CDR3 is TGTGCCAGCAGCCCGCGGGACAGGGCGGGCGAGCAGTACTTC.

In DNA form, the CDR3 reads TGTGCCTGGAGTGTACAGGGAATTGAAAAACTGTTTTTT. This gives the protein CAWSVQGIEKLFF. This chain joins TRBV30 and TRBJ1-4; weak D call: TRBD1 (6 bases). Between the trimmed V and J ends, which lost 0 bases and 7 bases, there was a span of 9 bases. The V gene's germline CDR1 is GTSNPN and CDR2 SVGIG (reference sequence). This CDR3 is built from 13 residues.

CDR3 bases: TGTGCCAGCAGTGCGACAGGGAGCTCTGGAAACACCATATATTTT. Protein: CASSATGSSGNTIYF. This chain connects TRBV6-1 to TRBJ1-3; 7 bases match TRBD1. Germline loops: CDR1 MNHNS, CDR2 SASEGT. The length of the CDR3 is 15 residues. The V and J ends lost 4 bases and 0 bases, in that order; junction bases with no gene match: 3.

The V call is TRBV11-2, the J call TRBJ1-1; D unclear. The CDR3 sequence is 13 residues long. Germline CDR1 SGHAT, CDR2 FQNNGV. V was clipped by 5 bases and J by 1 base, with 8 bases between them. CDR3 protein: CASSRTENTEAFF. As DNA, the CDR3 is TGTGCCAGCAGCCGAACAGAGAACACTGAAGCTTTCTTT.

The rearrangement joins TRBV27 to TRBJ1-2, with D tentatively TRBD1 (6 bases). Germline V CDR1 and CDR2: MNHEY, SMNVEV (reference sequence). CDR3 length equals 13 residues. V dropped 2 bases and J dropped 6 bases, with 10 bases sitting between them. CDR3 sequence: CASSLRQENGYTF. Here the CDR3 DNA reads TGTGCCAGCAGTTTACGACAGGAGAATGGCTACACCTTC.

The gene calls are TRBV14 and TRBJ2-7; D not resolved. Between the trimmed V and J ends, which lost 2 bases and 0 bases, there was a span of 14 bases. The CDR3 spans 16 residues. Germline V gives CDR1 SGHDN, CDR2 FVKESK. The chain's CDR3 is CASSQLTDTYSYEQYF. The CDR3 coding sequence is TGTGCCAGCAGCCAACTAACCGACACGTACTCCTACGAGCAGTACTTC.

The chain's CDR3 is CASSLADTQYF. In nucleotides, the CDR3 is TGTGCCAGCAGCTTAGCGGATACGCAGTATTTT. The rearrangement uses TRBV11-2 and TRBJ2-3, with no clear D. Trimming removed 1 base from V and 6 bases from J, with 2 bases in between. The germline V gene encodes CDR1 SGHAT and CDR2 FQNNGV. This CDR3 contains 11 residues.